The next 23 T cell receptor beta chains were all read from a single sample in a study of blood T cell repertoires in COVID-19. TCRdb keeps only in-frame clones here, not all; method: immunoSEQ multiplex PCR. The data contain under 250,000 clones, about 85% of them seen just once; the ten biggest clones take up roughly 2%. Sequencing input: peripheral blood. Receptors were obtained from a man aged 25-45 years who had recovered from COVID-19.

This clone was seen more than once but under ten times. This chain links TRBV2 with TRBJ1-5; D is possibly TRBD1 (6 bases). This CDR3 comprises 15 residues. Trimming cost V 6 bases and J 0 bases, with 12 bases left between them. Germline-derived CDR1 and CDR2 are SNHLY and FYNNEI. CDR3 nucleotides: TGTGCCAGCAGAGACGGGACAATTAGCAATCAGCCCCAGCATTTT. Translation: CASRDGTISNQPQHF.

V gene TRBV7-9 combines with J gene TRBJ1-6; D is unresolved. This CDR3 is built from 18 residues. V was trimmed by 1 base and J by 0 bases, leaving 13 bases between them. CDR1 SEHNR and CDR2 FQNEAQ come from the germline V gene (reference sequence). The CDR3 coding sequence is TGTGCCAGCAGCTTAGGGGCCAGTCCTCACTCCTATAATTCACCCCTCCACTTT. This sequence encodes CASSLGASPHSYNSPLHF. Drawing the rest from reference TRBV7-9 and TRBJ1-6, the complete variable domain is DTGVSQNPRHKITKRGQNVTFRCDPISEHNRLYWYRQTLGQGPEFLTYFQNEAQLEKSRLLSDRFSAERPKGSFSTLEIQRTEQGDSAMYLCASSLGASPHSYNSPLHFGNGTRLTVT.

V is TRBV6-6 and J is TRBJ2-3, with D possibly matching TRBD2 (6 bases). The CDR3 sequence is 15 residues long. Per germline, CDR1 MNHNY and CDR2 SVGAGI (reference sequence). The ends were cut back, 5 bases at V and 0 bases at J, with 12 bases in the middle. Here the CDR3 reads CASSRLATSTDTQYF. CDR3 DNA sequence: TGTGCCAGCAGTCGCCTAGCGACTAGCACAGATACGCAGTATTTT.

The genes are TRBV5-1 and TRBJ2-7; D possibly corresponds to TRBD2 (7 bases). V shed 0 bases and J shed 5 bases, with 12 bases lying between them. This CDR3 is built from 14 residues. Germline V lookup: CDR1 SGHRS, CDR2 YFSETQ. CDR3 in DNA: TGCGCCAGCAGCTTGGACGGGGGGCCGGACGAGCAGTACTTC. Its translation is CASSLDGGPDEQYF.

This clone was observed a single time. The chain combines TRBV6-5 with TRBJ2-2; 11 nucleotides agree with TRBD1. This CDR3 has 15 residues. V shed 7 bases, J shed 2 bases, and the junction held 3 bases outside the gene matches. CDR1 and CDR2 from the germline V gene are MNHEY and SVGAGI. The CDR3 is CASKRTGGNTGELFF. The CDR3 DNA follows: TGTGCCAGCAAGAGGACAGGGGGCAACACCGGGGAGCTGTTTTTT.

V gene TRBV10-3 combines with J gene TRBJ1-3; D perhaps matches TRBD1 (5 bases). The CDR3 contains 14 residues. Germline lookup yields CDR1 ENHRY and CDR2 SYGVKD. The germline V and J ends were trimmed by 6 bases and 0 bases, with 9 bases remaining between them. The CDR3 bases are TGTGCCATCAGACCCGACAGCTCTGGAAACACCATATATTTT. Residues: CAIRPDSSGNTIYF.

The chain joins TRBV6-1 to TRBJ1-5; D is unresolved. The V and J ends lost 5 bases and 6 bases respectively, with 11 bases between them. Germline V gene data show CDR1 as MNHNS and CDR2 as SASEGT. The CDR3 contains 13 residues. CDR3 region: CASSYLFGQPQHF. CDR3 nucleotides: TGTGCCAGCAGTTATCTGTTCGGTCAGCCCCAGCATTTT.

V gene TRBV6-4 combines with J gene TRBJ2-1, with a tentative D call TRBD1 (6 bases). CDR1 MRHNA and CDR2 SNTAGT come from the germline V gene. The CDR3 loop spans 13 amino acids. The V end was cut by 5 bases, the J end by 8 bases, with 13 bases between. Here the CDR3 DNA reads TGTGCCAGCAGTTACAGGGTTGGTGATGAGCAGTTCTTC. Its translation is CASSYRVGDEQFF.

This clone was seen a single time. The chain joins TRBV18 to TRBJ1-1; D is unclear. Germline assignment: CDR1 KGHSH and CDR2 LQKENI. The CDR3 loop spans 13 amino acids. Trimming removed 2 bases at V and 6 bases at J, with 10 bases between. The CDR3: CASSPNREAEAFF. The CDR3 DNA follows: TGTGCCAGCTCACCAAATAGGGAGGCTGAAGCTTTCTTT.

CDR3 sequence: CASSSWTASYEQYV. CDR3 DNA sequence: TGTGCCAGCAGCTCCTGGACAGCTTCCTACGAGCAGTACGTC. The chain employs TRBV7-8 and TRBJ2-7; maybe TRBD1 (6 bases). From germline, CDR1 is SGHVS and CDR2 FQNEAQ. With 4 bases removed from V and 1 base from J, the gap between germline ends came to 11 bases. The CDR3 consists of 14 residues.

The chain employs TRBV6-6 and TRBJ1-1; 7 nucleotides match TRBD1. CDR3 size: 14 residues. V was pared by 4 bases and J by 2 bases, with 4 bases of the junction left unmatched. Germline V gene data show CDR1 as MNHNY and CDR2 as SVGAGI (reference sequence). The DNA for the CDR3 is TGTGCCAGCAGTTCGGACAGGCCCAACACTGAAGCTTTCTTT. Its translation is CASSSDRPNTEAFF.

The V and J genes are TRBV5-1 and TRBJ1-4; 7 bases match TRBD1. In germline, CDR1 is SGHRS, CDR2 YFSETQ. The J segment lost 3 bases and the V segment lost 3 bases, leaving 5 bases of the junction unmatched. The CDR3 extends over 15 amino acids. As DNA, the CDR3 is TGCGCCAGCAGCTCTACAGGGGTACCTAATGAAAAACTGTTTTTT. Protein sequence: CASSSTGVPNEKLFF.

This chain joins TRBV27 and TRBJ1-2; no reliable D call. Between the trimmed V and J ends, which lost 0 bases and 4 bases, there was a span of 15 bases. The CDR3 covers 16 residues. Germline CDR1 MNHEY, CDR2 SMNVEV (reference sequence). CDR3 nucleotides: TGTGCCAGCAGTTTATCGGGTCCGGGAGTAGTCTATGGCTACACCTTC. It encodes CASSLSGPGVVYGYTF.

The rearrangement joins TRBV9 to TRBJ1-3; 8 nucleotides align to TRBD1. The CDR3 length is 14 residues. The germline gives CDR1 SGDLS, CDR2 YYNGEE. Losses at the gene ends were 4 bases for V and 8 bases for J; bases not matched to a gene: 8. CDR3: CASSQGQVFDTIYF. The CDR3 nucleotides are TGTGCCAGCAGCCAGGGACAGGTTTTTGACACCATATATTTT.

This chain connects TRBV7-9 to TRBJ2-5, with unresolved D. Trimming pared 5 bases from V and 5 bases from J, leaving 12 bases between. Germline CDR1 and CDR2: SEHNR and FQNEAQ (reference sequence). The CDR3 has 13 residues. The CDR3 region is CASSPDMPETQYF. As DNA, the CDR3 is TGTGCCAGCAGCCCCGACATGCCGGAGACCCAGTACTTC.

The chain joins TRBV12-3 or TRBV12-4 to TRBJ1-3, with no clear D. The CDR3 runs to 12 residues. V lost 11 bases and J lost 0, with 8 bases in between. CDR3 coding DNA: TGTGCCGGCCTCCGCTCTGGAAACACCATATATTTT. Residues: CAGLRSGNTIYF.

The gene calls are TRBV5-1 and TRBJ1-2; a weak D match, TRBD1 (6 bases). This CDR3 contains 16 residues. V was cut by 0 bases and J by 8 bases, with 20 bases left in between. Germline CDR1 SGHRS, CDR2 YFSETQ. The CDR3 region is CASSLGQASPQDGYTF. The CDR3 DNA reads as TGCGCCAGCAGCTTGGGACAGGCTTCCCCTCAGGACGGCTACACCTTC.

This clone was seen a handful of times. The chain joins TRBV6-4 to TRBJ1-1; 7 nucleotides agree with TRBD1. The trim removed 2 bases at V and 1 base at J, leaving 1 base unmatched. This CDR3 spans 14 amino acids. The germline CDR1 and CDR2 sequences are MRHNA and SNTAGT. CDR3 protein: CASSDGTENTEAFF. In DNA, the CDR3 is TGTGCCAGCAGTGACGGGACAGAGAACACTGAAGCTTTCTTT.

This sequence joins TRBV6-5 and TRBJ2-1, with TRBD1 matching over 8 bases. The CDR3 contains 14 residues. J was trimmed by 2 bases and V by 8 bases; bases with no gene match: 5. Germline CDR1 MNHEY, CDR2 SVGAGI. The CDR3 DNA sequence: TGTGCCAGCGGTTCCAGGGGGCCCTACAATGAGCAGTTCTTC. It codes for CASGSRGPYNEQFF.

The V and J genes are TRBV6-1 and TRBJ1-5; TRBD1 matches at 11 bases. The CDR3 runs to 15 residues. The V and J ends lost 2 bases and 7 bases, in that order; junction bases with no gene match: 4. CDR1 and CDR2 (germline): MNHNS, SASEGT. The CDR3 reads CASSEHGTGGQPQHF. DNA of the CDR3: TGTGCCAGCAGTGAACATGGGACAGGGGGGCAGCCCCAGCATTTT.

This clone was observed a handful of times. V gene TRBV5-8 combines with J gene TRBJ1-6; 8 bases line up with TRBD1. The V gene's germline CDR1 is SGHTS and CDR2 YDEGEE. The CDR3 contains 14 residues. Trimming cost V 5 bases and J 6 bases; bases outside gene matches: 4. DNA of the CDR3: TGTGCCAGCAGAAGGACAGGGCTTAATTCACCCCTCCACTTT. Translating gives CASRRTGLNSPLHF.

V usage is TRBV11-3 and J usage is TRBJ2-1; TRBD2 agrees at 7 bases. Trimming at V came to 0 bases and at J to 2 bases, leaving 4 bases not matched to a gene. CDR1 and CDR2 (germline): SGHNT, YENEEA. CDR3 length: 16 amino acids. The CDR3 DNA follows: TGTGCCAGCAGCTTAGACAGCGGGGCGACCTACAATGAGCAGTTCTTC. It encodes CASSLDSGATYNEQFF.

V is TRBV7-8 and J is TRBJ2-1, with 15 bases lining up with TRBD2. The germline gives CDR1 SGHVS, CDR2 FQNEAQ. The V gene end was trimmed by 4 bases and the J gene end by 10 bases; junction bases not matched to a gene: 8. This CDR3 has 16 residues. CDR3 nucleotide sequence: TGTGCCAGCAGCTCGAGGACTAGCGGGGGGGCTGTGGAGCAGTTCTTC. This codes for CASSSRTSGGAVEQFF.